This T cell receptor beta chain came from a study of spatial heterogeneity in lung cancer (dated 2019 in TCRdb). In terms of the full investigation: Beta-chain transcripts were consistently detected in greater numbers than alpha-chain transcripts, which likely reflected higher beta-chain transcript abundance. In the raw uncorrected reads, each unique combination of TCR and UMI appeared on average more than ten times. Both alpha and beta chains were TCR-sequenced in samples taken at surgery, namely 220 tumor regions, roughly 64 matched nontumor lung samples and approximately 58 PBMC samples. The study quantitatively compared TCR alpha and beta repertoires across multiple tumor regions, matched nontumor lung and blood in non-small cell lung cancer. TCR repertoire features were related to nonsynonymous mutation counts determined by whole-exome sequencing of tumor tissue.

On the study overall, not on this receptor specifically: Additional single-cell paired TCR alpha and beta sequencing was considered necessary to confirm, at a functional level, the hypothesis that regional TCRs recognize regional mutations. Ubiquitous expanded tumor TCRs were detected in blood more often at tumor resection than at routine follow-up.

As to this clonotype: Its antigen remains undetermined. It has no much larger one-base neighbor in the sample; base qualities were not kept.

Reading the germline V gene gives CDR1 SQVTM and CDR2 ANQGSEA. The CDR3, cysteine through phenylalanine, is 13 amino acids long. Left in the record is the CDR3 DNA by itself, 39 bases read in frame from the first base. The junction shows trimming of 4 bases on V and 9 bases on J, plus 18 bases between the germline ends. In light of the paper, this sample's time point label describes: sample taken at primary tumor resection. TCR sequencing used whole RNA extracted from tumor and nontumor lung tissue, or from cryopreserved PBMC samples, without cell sorting. Samples were obtained from around 72 patients with early-stage, untreated non-small cell lung cancer from the lung TRACERx cohort. Patients were selected for TCR sequencing only if sufficient RNA was available from at least two tumor regions. The receptor library was made with 5' RACE. The listed sequencing device is NextSeq 500. The TCR library protocol attached a unique molecular identifier to each TCR cDNA molecule to allow correction of PCR and sequencing errors. In the paper's pipeline: TCR identification, UMI-based error correction and CDR3 extraction were all carried out with Decombinator tools. Expanded TCRs were defined as those above a frequency of 2 per 1,000, corresponding to the top 1% of the tumor frequency distribution. Rényi diversity was computed with the R vegan package after subsampling each repertoire 100 times to 5,000 TCRs. To build CDR3 similarity networks, amino acid triplet string-kernel similarity was used, and CDR3s were connected when their pairwise similarity was above 0.82. TCRdb cleaned the public reads at Q25 with fastp, built clones with MiXCR and kept in-frame beta chains. Every distinct CDR3 protein forms one entry, paired with its most common genes and DNA. It is TCRdb's table, rather than the study itself, that gives the V and J calls and clone size. Across this sample there are about 20,000 distinct CDR3 sequences, with 15% to 20% seen only once. The biggest ten clones account for around 15% of the sample.

The sample here was PBMCs, taken at surgery. This clonotype was obtained from a male donor with early-stage non-small cell lung cancer. This sequence uses TRBV29-1 and TRBJ1-1, with TRBD1 perhaps the D gene, on 5 matching bases. The CDR3 reads CSVAGRTGVQAFF. The sequenced DNA: TGCAGCGTTGCGGGACGTACGGGGGTACAAGCTTTCTTT.